The rows below give T cell receptor beta chains drawn from one sample of a study of radiotherapy plus CTLA-4 blockade in lung cancer. Sequenced by immunoSEQ multiplex PCR; TCRdb stores in-frame clones only, minus some. The table lists around 63,000 clones, 60% to 80% of them singletons. The sequencing here drew on peripheral blood, taken from a patient treated with radiotherapy plus ipilimumab. The receptors originated from a human donor with non-small cell lung cancer whose response to radiotherapy plus ipilimumab could not be evaluated. Some clones in this sample may be carry-over from other donors' samples. CDR3s include the opening cysteine and the closing phenylalanine or tryptophan.

v_gene	j_gene	CDR3aa
TRBV7-2	TRBJ2-3	CASSTPGLAADTQYF
TRBV5-4	TRBJ1-2	CASSQTSDYGYTF
TRBV6-5	TRBJ2-5	CASSYGLTGQETQYF
TRBV5-1	TRBJ2-7	CASSLGTSGGTSYEQYF
TRBV19	TRBJ1-6	CASTPGGTYNSPLHF
TRBV25-1	TRBJ1-6	CASSRGGSSYNSPLHF
TRBV5-1	TRBJ2-5	CASRQGKETQYF
TRBV6-5	TRBJ1-1	CASSYSDRNTEAFF
TRBV2	TRBJ2-7	CASSELGSLEQYF
TRBV9	TRBJ2-2	CASSPGTGNTGELFF
TRBV5-4	TRBJ2-1	CASSGLSPSYNEQFF
TRBV7-2	TRBJ2-7	CASSLAGAVPTYEQYF
TRBV27	TRBJ2-5	CASSLAGGYEYF
TRBV28	TRBJ1-5	CASSFVRGGALGNQPQHF
TRBV5-1	TRBJ2-3	CASSLGQGPDTQYF
TRBV7-6	NA	CASSLARQTYYEQYF
TRBV5-4	TRBJ2-7	CASSLEAASYEQYF
TRBV6-5	TRBJ1-1	CATLDRLDAEAFF
TRBV5-1	TRBJ1-4	CASSLGTGRNEKLFF
TRBV5-1	TRBJ1-1	CASSLQPPNTEAFF
TRBV27	TRBJ2-3	CASPGLAGEISTDTQYF
TRBV6-1	TRBJ2-3	CASSFRGVDTQYF
TRBV5-1	TRBJ1-1	CASSLMTGDTEAFF
TRBV5-1	TRBJ2-7	CASSLGQGRTYEQYF